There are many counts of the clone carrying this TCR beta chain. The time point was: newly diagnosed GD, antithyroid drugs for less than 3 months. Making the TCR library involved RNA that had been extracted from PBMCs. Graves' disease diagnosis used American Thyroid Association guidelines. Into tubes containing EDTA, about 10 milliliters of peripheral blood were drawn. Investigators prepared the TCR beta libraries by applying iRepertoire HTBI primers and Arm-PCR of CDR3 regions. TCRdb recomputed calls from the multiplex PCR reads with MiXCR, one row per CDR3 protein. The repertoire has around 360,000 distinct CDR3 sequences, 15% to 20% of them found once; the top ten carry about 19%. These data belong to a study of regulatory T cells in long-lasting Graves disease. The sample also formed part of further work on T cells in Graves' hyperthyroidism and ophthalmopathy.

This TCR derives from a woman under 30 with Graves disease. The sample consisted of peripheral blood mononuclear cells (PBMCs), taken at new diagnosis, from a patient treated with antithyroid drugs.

The CDR3 here is CASSPPGAVSEAFF. In DNA form, the CDR3 reads TGTGCCAGCTCACCACCGGGCGCGGTTTCTGAAGCTTTCTTT. The chain couples TRBV18 to TRBJ1-1; no firm D call. V shed 0 bases and J shed 6 bases, with 11 bases lying between them. The CDR3 runs to 14 residues. Germline V gives CDR1 KGHSH, CDR2 LQKENI.